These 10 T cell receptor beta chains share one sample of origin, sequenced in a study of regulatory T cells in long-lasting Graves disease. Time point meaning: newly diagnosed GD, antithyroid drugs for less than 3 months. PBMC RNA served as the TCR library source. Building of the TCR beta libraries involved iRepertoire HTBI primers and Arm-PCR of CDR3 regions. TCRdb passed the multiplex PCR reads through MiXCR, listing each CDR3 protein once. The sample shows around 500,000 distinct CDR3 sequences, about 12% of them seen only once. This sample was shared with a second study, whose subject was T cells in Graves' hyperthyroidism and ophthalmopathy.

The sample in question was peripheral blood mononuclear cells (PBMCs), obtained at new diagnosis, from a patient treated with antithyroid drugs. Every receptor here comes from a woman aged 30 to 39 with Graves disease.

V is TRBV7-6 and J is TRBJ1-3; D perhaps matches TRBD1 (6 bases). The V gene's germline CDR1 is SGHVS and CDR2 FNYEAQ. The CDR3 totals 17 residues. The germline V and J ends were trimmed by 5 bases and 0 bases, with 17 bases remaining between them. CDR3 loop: CASSPGVGGLSGNTIYF. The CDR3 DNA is TGTGCCAGCAGCCCCGGAGTGGGGGGCCTCTCTGGAAACACCATATATTTT.

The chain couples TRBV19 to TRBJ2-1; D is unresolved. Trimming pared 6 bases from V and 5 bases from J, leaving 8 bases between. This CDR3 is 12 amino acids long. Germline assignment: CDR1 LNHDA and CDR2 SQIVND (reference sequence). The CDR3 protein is CASRASDNEQFF. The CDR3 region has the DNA TGTGCCAGTAGAGCCTCAGACAATGAGCAGTTCTTC.

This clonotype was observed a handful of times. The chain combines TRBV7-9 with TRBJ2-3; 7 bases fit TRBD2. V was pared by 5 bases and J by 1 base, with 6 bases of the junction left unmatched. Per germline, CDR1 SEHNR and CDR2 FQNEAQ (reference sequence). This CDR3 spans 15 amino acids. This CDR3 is CASSLTSARTDTQYF. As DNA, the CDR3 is TGTGCCAGCAGCCTAACTAGCGCCCGCACAGATACGCAGTATTTT.

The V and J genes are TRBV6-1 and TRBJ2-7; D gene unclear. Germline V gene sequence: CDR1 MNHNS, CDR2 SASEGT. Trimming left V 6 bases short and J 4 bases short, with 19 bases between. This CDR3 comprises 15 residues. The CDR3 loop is CASRTTASPAYEQYF. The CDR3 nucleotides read TGTGCCAGCAGAACGACCGCCTCACCGGCTTACGAGCAGTACTTC.

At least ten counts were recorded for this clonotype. The chain's CDR3 is CASSPIGGTNEKLFF. CDR3 nucleotides: TGTGCCAGCAGCCCAATAGGGGGGACTAATGAAAAACTGTTTTTT. V is TRBV6-2 or TRBV6-3 and J is TRBJ1-4; D is possibly TRBD1 (6 bases). The CDR3 is 15 residues long. V was trimmed by 6 bases and J by 2 bases, leaving 13 bases between them. Germline CDR1 and CDR2: MNHEY and SVGEGT.

CDR3 region: CASSPRWPEQFF. The CDR3 DNA is TGTGCCAGCAGCCCCCGGTGGCCCGAGCAGTTCTTC. The chain links TRBV11-3 to TRBJ2-1; D is unclear. This CDR3 comprises 12 residues. V was shortened by 5 bases and J by 10 bases, with 12 bases between the two germline ends. From germline, CDR1 is SGHNT and CDR2 YENEEA.

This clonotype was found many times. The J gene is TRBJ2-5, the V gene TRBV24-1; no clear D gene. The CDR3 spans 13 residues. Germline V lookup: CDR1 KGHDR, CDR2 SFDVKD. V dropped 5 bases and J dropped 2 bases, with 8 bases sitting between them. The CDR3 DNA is TGTGCCACCAGTGCAGAAGCACAAGAGACCCAGTACTTC. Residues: CATSAEAQETQYF.

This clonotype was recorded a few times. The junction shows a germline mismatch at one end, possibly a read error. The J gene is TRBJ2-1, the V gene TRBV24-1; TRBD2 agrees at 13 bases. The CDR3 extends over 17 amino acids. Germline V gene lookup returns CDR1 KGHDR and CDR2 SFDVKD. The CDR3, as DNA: TGTGCCACCAGTGATCCAGGGTTGACTAGCGGGGGGAATGGGCAGTTCTTC. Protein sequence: CATSDPGLTSGGNGQFF.

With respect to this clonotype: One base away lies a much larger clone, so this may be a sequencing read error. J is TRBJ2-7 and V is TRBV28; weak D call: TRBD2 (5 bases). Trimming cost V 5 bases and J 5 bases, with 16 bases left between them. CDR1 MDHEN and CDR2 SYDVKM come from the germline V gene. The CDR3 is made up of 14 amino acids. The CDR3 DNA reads TGTGCCAGCAGTGCGGGTCTCATTCCCCACGAGCAGTACTTC. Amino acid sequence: CASSAGLIPHEQYF.

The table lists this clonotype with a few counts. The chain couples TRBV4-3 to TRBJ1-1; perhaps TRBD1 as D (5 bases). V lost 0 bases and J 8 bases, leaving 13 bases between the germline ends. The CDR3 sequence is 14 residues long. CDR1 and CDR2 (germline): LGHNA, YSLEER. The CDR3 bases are TGCGCCAGCAGCCAAGATGGGTTTGGGGGGGAAGCTTTCTTT. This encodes CASSQDGFGGEAFF.